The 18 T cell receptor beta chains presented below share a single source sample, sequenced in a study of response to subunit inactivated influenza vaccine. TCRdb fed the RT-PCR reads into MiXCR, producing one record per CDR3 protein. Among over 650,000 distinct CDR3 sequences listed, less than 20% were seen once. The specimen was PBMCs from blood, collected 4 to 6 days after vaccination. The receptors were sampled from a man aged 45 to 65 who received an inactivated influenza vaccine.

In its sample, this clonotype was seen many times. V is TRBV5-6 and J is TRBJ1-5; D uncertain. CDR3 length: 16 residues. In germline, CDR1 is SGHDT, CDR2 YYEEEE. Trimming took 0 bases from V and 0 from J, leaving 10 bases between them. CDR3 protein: CASSLAASNSNQPQHF. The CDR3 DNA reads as TGTGCCAGCAGCTTGGCCGCCAGCAATAGCAATCAGCCCCAGCATTTT.

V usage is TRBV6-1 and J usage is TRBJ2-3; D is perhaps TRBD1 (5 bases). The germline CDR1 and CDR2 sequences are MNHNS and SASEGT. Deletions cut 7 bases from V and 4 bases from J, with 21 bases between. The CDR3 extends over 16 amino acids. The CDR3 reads CASKTFDSIRADTQYF. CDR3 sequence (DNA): TGTGCCAGCAAGACCTTCGACAGCATAAGGGCAGATACGCAGTATTTT.

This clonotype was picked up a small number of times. The CDR3 region has the DNA TGTGCCAGCAGCCGGCGAGCGGGGGGTCGTAGGTCCTACGAGCAGTACTTC. Encoded protein: CASSRRAGGRRSYEQYF. The chain combines TRBV21-1 with TRBJ2-7; the table's D call, TRBD2, was not checked against the DNA. TRBV21-1 is tagged as a pseudogene. The CDR3 is 17 residues long.

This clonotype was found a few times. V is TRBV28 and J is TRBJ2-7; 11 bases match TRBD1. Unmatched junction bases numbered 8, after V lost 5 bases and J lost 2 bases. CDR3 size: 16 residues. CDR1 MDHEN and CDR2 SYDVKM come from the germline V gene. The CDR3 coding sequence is TGTGCCAGCAGTCCTCCCGTGGGACAGGGGGCCTACGAGCAGTACTTC. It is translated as CASSPPVGQGAYEQYF.

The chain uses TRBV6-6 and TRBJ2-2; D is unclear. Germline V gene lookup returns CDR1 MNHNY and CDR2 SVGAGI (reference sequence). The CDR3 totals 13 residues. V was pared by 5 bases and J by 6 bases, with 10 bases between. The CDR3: CASSPIEAGELFF. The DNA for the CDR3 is TGTGCCAGCAGTCCTATAGAAGCCGGGGAGCTGTTTTTT.

CDR3 nucleotides: TGCAGTGCTAGAGTAATCGCAGCGGGCACTGAAGCTTTCTTT. This gives the protein CSARVIAAGTEAFF. The chain joins TRBV20-1 to TRBJ1-1, with D unresolved. The V end was cut by 1 base, the J end by 4 bases, with 13 bases between. This CDR3 is 14 amino acids long. The V gene's germline CDR1 is DFQATT and CDR2 SNEGSKA (reference sequence).

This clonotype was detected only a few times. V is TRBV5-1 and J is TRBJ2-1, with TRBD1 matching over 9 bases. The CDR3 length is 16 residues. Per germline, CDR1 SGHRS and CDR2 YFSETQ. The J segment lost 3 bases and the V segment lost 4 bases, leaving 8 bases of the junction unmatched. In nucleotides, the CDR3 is TGCGCCAGCAGCAACCAACGGGACAGGGTCTACAATGAGCAGTTCTTC. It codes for CASSNQRDRVYNEQFF. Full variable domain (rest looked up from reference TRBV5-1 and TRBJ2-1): KAGVTQTPRYLIKTRGQQVTLSCSPISGHRSVSWYQQTPGQGLQFLFEYFSETQRNKGNFPGRFSGRQFSNSRSEMNVSTLELGDSALYLCASSNQRDRVYNEQFFGPGTRLTVL.

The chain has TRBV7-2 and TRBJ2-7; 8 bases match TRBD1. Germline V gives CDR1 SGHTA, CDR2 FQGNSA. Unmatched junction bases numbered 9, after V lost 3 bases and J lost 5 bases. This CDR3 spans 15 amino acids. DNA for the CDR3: TGTGCCAGCAGCTTTGTTGGACAGGGCCCAGACGAGCAGTACTTC. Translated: CASSFVGQGPDEQYF.

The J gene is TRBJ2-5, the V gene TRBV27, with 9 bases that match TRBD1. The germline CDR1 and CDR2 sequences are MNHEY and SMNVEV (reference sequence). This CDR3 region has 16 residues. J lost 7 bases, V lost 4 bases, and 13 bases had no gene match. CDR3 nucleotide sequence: TGTGCCAGCAGTTCCCTCCTTCGGGACAGGGATCGGACCCAGTACTTC. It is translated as CASSSLLRDRDRTQYF.

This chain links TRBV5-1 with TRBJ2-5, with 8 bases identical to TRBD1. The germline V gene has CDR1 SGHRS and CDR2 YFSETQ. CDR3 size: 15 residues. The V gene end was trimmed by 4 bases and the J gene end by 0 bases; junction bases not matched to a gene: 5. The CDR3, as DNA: TGCGCCAGCAGCGTCAACAGGGGGAACCAAGAGACCCAGTACTTC. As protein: CASSVNRGNQETQYF.

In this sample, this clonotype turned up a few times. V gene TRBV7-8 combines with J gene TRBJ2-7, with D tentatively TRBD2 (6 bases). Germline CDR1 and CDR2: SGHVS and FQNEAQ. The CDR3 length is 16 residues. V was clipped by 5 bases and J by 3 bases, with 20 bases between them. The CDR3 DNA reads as TGTGCCAGCAGCCCAGGTAGGGGACTTCGGCTCTACGAGCAGTACTTC. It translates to CASSPGRGLRLYEQYF.

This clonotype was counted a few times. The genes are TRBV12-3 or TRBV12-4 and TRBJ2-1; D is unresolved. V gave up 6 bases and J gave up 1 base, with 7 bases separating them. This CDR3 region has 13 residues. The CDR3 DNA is TGTGCCAGCAGGATGGGATCCTACAATGAGCAGTTCTTC. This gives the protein CASRMGSYNEQFF.

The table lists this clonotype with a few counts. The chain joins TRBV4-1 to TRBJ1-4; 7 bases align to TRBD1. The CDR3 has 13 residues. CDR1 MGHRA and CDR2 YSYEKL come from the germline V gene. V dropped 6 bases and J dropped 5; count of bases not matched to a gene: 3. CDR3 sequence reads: CASRQTGNEKLFF. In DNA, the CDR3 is TGCGCCAGCAGGCAGACAGGGAATGAAAAACTGTTTTTT.

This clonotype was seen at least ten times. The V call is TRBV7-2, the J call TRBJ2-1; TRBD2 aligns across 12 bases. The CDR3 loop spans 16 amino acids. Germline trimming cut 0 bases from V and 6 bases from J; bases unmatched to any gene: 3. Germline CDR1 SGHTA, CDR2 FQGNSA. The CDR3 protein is CASSLAPSGGVNEQFF. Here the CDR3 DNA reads TGTGCCAGCAGCTTAGCTCCTAGCGGGGGGGTCAATGAGCAGTTCTTC.

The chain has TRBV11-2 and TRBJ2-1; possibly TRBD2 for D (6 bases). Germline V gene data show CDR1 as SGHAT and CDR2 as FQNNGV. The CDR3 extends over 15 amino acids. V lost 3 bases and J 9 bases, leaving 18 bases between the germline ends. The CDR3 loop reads CASSFPTRRVSEQFF. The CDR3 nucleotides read TGTGCCAGCAGCTTCCCCACGCGGAGGGTCAGTGAGCAGTTCTTC.

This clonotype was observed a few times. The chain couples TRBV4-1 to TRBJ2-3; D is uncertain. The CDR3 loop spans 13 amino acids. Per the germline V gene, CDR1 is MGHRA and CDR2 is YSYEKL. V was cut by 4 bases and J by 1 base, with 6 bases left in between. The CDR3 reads CASSRSRTDTQYF. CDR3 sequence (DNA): TGCGCCAGCAGCCGAAGCCGCACAGATACGCAGTATTTT.

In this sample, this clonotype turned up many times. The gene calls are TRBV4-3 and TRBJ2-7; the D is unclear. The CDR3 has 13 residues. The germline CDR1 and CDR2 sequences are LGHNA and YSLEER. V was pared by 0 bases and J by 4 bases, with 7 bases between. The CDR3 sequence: CASSQDWAYEQYF. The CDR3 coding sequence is TGCGCCAGCAGCCAAGATTGGGCATACGAGCAGTACTTC.

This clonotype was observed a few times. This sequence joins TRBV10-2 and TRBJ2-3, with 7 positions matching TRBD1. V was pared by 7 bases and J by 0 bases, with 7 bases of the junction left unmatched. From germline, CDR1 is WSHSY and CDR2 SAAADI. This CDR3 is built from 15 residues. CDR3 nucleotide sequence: TGCGCCAGCATCGAGACAGGGTTGAGCACAGATACGCAGTATTTT. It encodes CASIETGLSTDTQYF.